This TCR beta chain was profiled in a study of CD8 T cells in Susac syndrome. Roughly 0.5 to 1 ug RNA was reverse transcribed with random hexamers. Coverage of TCR beta CDR3 amplification by immunoSEQ multiplex PCR extended to 54 Vbeta and 13 Jbeta. TCRdb itself ran the immunoSEQ multiplex PCR reads through MiXCR, one entry per CDR3 protein. The table has 100,000 to 150,000 distinct CDR3 sequences, about 95% seen once. With V trimmed by 5 bases and J by 6 bases, 6 bases remained unmatched. This CDR3 is built from 15 residues. Germline V gives CDR1 SEHNR, CDR2 FQNEAQ (reference sequence). Sequencing of TCR beta was carried out in blood CD8+ and CD4+ T cells. Negative isolation yielded the CD8+ and CD4+ T cells, while FACS enriched the TEMRA cells.

The TCR comes from a human donor in good health. The chain combines TRBV7-9 with TRBJ2-2; 10 positions match TRBD2. What was sequenced was CD4+ T cells from PBMCs. The chain's CDR3 is CASSSGRALAGELFF. CDR3 nucleotide sequence: TGTGCCAGCAGCAGCGGGAGGGCCCTAGCCGGGGAGCTGTTTTTT.